The following is a T cell receptor beta chain sequence with its context. The antigen is not known. The data derive from a study of spatial heterogeneity in lung cancer. Findings and caveats of the study: Expanded TCRs classified as ubiquitous or regional were counted, and these counts tracked ubiquitous and regional nonsynonymous mutations, respectively. Mutation counts in tumors were tracked by counts of expanded intratumoral alpha and beta TCRs.

Time point noted: sample taken at primary tumor resection. Samples came from roughly 72 TRACERx patients with untreated early-stage lung cancer. In each case, whole RNA from tumor, nontumor lung or frozen PBMC was sequenced unsorted. This CDR3 comprises 15 residues. V gave up 6 bases and J gave up 3 bases; unmatched junction bases: 10. A single record per CDR3 protein comes from TCRdb applying MiXCR to the 5' RACE reads. The table shows 15,000 or so distinct CDR3 sequences, with approximately 7.4% occurring only once. The sequence derives from a male donor with early-stage non-small cell lung cancer. Sequencing was performed on lung tumor tissue, taken at surgery. The chain combines TRBV12-3 or TRBV12-4 with TRBJ2-5, with 7 bases aligning to TRBD1. The CDR3 DNA reads as TGTGCCAGCAGCAAGGGACAGTGGGGGAAAGAGACCCAGTACTTC. Translating gives CASSKGQWGKETQYF.